This paragraph reports one T cell receptor (beta chain). The data derive from a study of blood T cell repertoires in COVID-19. Study background: Donors in the United States, Italy and Spain gave samples during acute or convalescent COVID-19. The cDNA or gDNA used as material had been derived from T cells, B-cell-depleted T cells, or PBMCs.

How the authors handled the data: Researchers report that nucleated cell counts were estimated from reference gene primer amplification. The method was immunoSEQ multiplex PCR; TCRdb's version includes in-frame clones alone and lacks a portion of them. V and J calls and clone size are given by that table; D and trimming were obtained from the DNA. This sample has 65,000 to 75,000 clones; around 85% occur once, and the top ten carry less than 5.5%. CDR3 length: 17 residues. Germline trimming cut 3 bases from V and 5 bases from J; bases unmatched to any gene: 8. CDR1 is SGHNT, CDR2 YYREEE, per germline (reference sequence).

The rearrangement uses TRBV5-4 and TRBJ2-1; the match to TRBD2 covers 13 bases. The origin of this receptor is a man aged 50 to 59 with active COVID-19. The source material was peripheral blood. The CDR3 protein is CASSYEGLAGLDNEQFF. Here the CDR3 DNA reads TGTGCCAGCAGCTATGAGGGACTAGCGGGATTGGACAATGAGCAGTTCTTC.